This is a list of T cell receptor beta chains from one sample in a study of cytomegalovirus exposure and HLA in healthy donors. The table came from immunoSEQ multiplex PCR; TCRdb's copy has only in-frame clones and leaves some out. The table has around 130,000 clones, less than 80% seen once; the top ten hold approximately 7%. Sequenced: PBMCs. The origin of the receptors is a man aged 40-55 years in good health and CMV-seropositive. The CDR3 runs from the conserved cysteine through the conserved F or W. The order of the fields is clone size, J gene, D gene, V gene, CDR3 DNA, CDR3 protein. D genes are given only for firm matches. Clone size is shown for a subset of rows, as once, few, many or a class of expanded clone.

clone size: NA
J gene: TRBJ1-4
D gene: TRBD1
V gene: TRBV27
CDR3 DNA: TGTGCCAGCAGTCGCGACAGGGGGCTGGGGGAAAAACTGTTTTTT
CDR3 protein: CASSRDRGLGEKLFF

clone size: NA
J gene: TRBJ2-7
D gene: NA
V gene: TRBV28
CDR3 DNA: TGTGCCAGTTATAACCGGGGGTCCTCCTACGAGCAGTACTTC
CDR3 protein: CASYNRGSSYEQYF

clone size: NA
J gene: TRBJ1-1
D gene: TRBD1
V gene: TRBV5-1
CDR3 DNA: TGCGCCAGCAGCTTGGTGGGGACAGGGAACACTGAAGCTTTCTTT
CDR3 protein: CASSLVGTGNTEAFF

clone size: NA
J gene: TRBJ1-3
D gene: NA
V gene: TRBV7-8
CDR3 DNA: TGTGCCAGCAGCTTAGCGTCGGGAAACACCATATATTTT
CDR3 protein: CASSLASGNTIYF

clone size: few
J gene: TRBJ1-2
D gene: TRBD1
V gene: TRBV12-5
CDR3 DNA: TGTGCTAGTGGTTTGGACCTTGGGACAGACTATGGCTACACCTTC
CDR3 protein: CASGLDLGTDYGYTF

clone size: NA
J gene: TRBJ1-2
D gene: TRBD1
V gene: TRBV29-1
CDR3 DNA: TGCAGCGTAGGACAGGGGGTACAGTATGGCTACACCTTC
CDR3 protein: CSVGQGVQYGYTF

clone size: once
J gene: TRBJ2-3
D gene: TRBD2
V gene: TRBV7-2
CDR3 DNA: TGTGCCAGCAGCTTACTAGCGGGGGCCTCGAGCACAGATACGCAGTATTTT
CDR3 protein: CASSLLAGASSTDTQYF

clone size: NA
J gene: TRBJ2-1
D gene: NA
V gene: TRBV6-6
CDR3 DNA: TGTGCCAGTAAAGACATTTACAATGAGCAGTTCTTC
CDR3 protein: CASKDIYNEQFF

clone size: NA
J gene: TRBJ1-3
D gene: NA
V gene: TRBV5-1
CDR3 DNA: TGCGCCAGCAGCTTGGGCAGGGCCCTAAACACCATATATTTT
CDR3 protein: CASSLGRALNTIYF

clone size: NA
J gene: TRBJ1-2
D gene: NA
V gene: TRBV6-5
CDR3 DNA: TGTGCCAGCACCCCCACGCCCCACAGTCCCTATGGCTACACCTTC
CDR3 protein: CASTPTPHSPYGYTF

clone size: NA
J gene: TRBJ2-5
D gene: NA
V gene: TRBV10-3
CDR3 DNA: TGTGCCATCAGGGGTAGCGTCCTTCAAGAGACCCAGTACTTC
CDR3 protein: CAIRGSVLQETQYF

clone size: once
J gene: TRBJ2-3
D gene: TRBD2
V gene: TRBV5-1
CDR3 DNA: TGCGCCAGCAGCGAAGGGACTAGCGGGGGGCCCACAGATACGCAGTATTTT
CDR3 protein: CASSEGTSGGPTDTQYF

clone size: NA
J gene: TRBJ2-7
D gene: NA
V gene: TRBV23-1
CDR3 DNA: TGCGCCATTATCCCTCCGCAGGGGATTATTTACGAGCAGTACTTC
CDR3 protein: CAIIPPQGIIYEQYF

clone size: once
J gene: TRBJ1-1
D gene: NA
V gene: TRBV19
CDR3 DNA: TGTGCCAGTAGTATAGTGGCAGGGGACACTGAAGCTTTCTTT
CDR3 protein: CASSIVAGDTEAFF

clone size: NA
J gene: TRBJ1-1
D gene: NA
V gene: TRBV30
CDR3 DNA: TGTGCCTGGAGTGCCATTCCCACTGAAGCTTTCTTT
CDR3 protein: CAWSAIPTEAFF

clone size: NA
J gene: TRBJ2-7
D gene: NA
V gene: TRBV2
CDR3 DNA: TGTGCCAGCAGTGATTCGGGGAATCCGCCCTACGAGCAGTACTTC
CDR3 protein: CASSDSGNPPYEQYF

clone size: NA
J gene: TRBJ1-6
D gene: TRBD1
V gene: TRBV30
CDR3 DNA: TGTGCCTGGACCGTCCGGACAGGTTATAATTCACCCCTCCACTTT
CDR3 protein: CAWTVRTGYNSPLHF

clone size: NA
J gene: TRBJ1-4
D gene: NA
V gene: TRBV5-1
CDR3 DNA: TGCGCCAGCAGCTGGACAGAATTACATGAAAAACTGTTTTTT
CDR3 protein: CASSWTELHEKLFF

clone size: NA
J gene: TRBJ1-1
D gene: TRBD1
V gene: TRBV29-1
CDR3 DNA: TGCAGCGCTCGGACAGGGAGGGACACTGAAGCTTTCTTT
CDR3 protein: CSARTGRDTEAFF

clone size: NA
J gene: TRBJ2-3
D gene: NA
V gene: TRBV5-1
CDR3 DNA: TGCGCCAGCATGAAGGGGGGGGCTACCGCAGATACGCAGTATTTT
CDR3 protein: CASMKGGATADTQYF

clone size: NA
J gene: TRBJ1-5
D gene: NA
V gene: TRBV5-4
CDR3 DNA: TGTGCCAGCAGCTTGGATAAGGGGCCTCTTCAGCCCCAGCATTTT
CDR3 protein: CASSLDKGPLQPQHF

clone size: few
J gene: TRBJ2-7
D gene: TRBD1
V gene: TRBV19
CDR3 DNA: TGTGCCAGTAGTAGCGGGACAGGGGCCTACGAGCAGTACTTC
CDR3 protein: CASSSGTGAYEQYF

clone size: NA
J gene: TRBJ1-1
D gene: NA
V gene: TRBV19
CDR3 DNA: TGTGCCAGTAGTGGGCGTTGGGTCAACACTGAAGCTTTCTTT
CDR3 protein: CASSGRWVNTEAFF

clone size: NA
J gene: TRBJ1-1
D gene: NA
V gene: TRBV6-1
CDR3 DNA: TGTGCCAGCCCCGGAGTTGGAGGGTCGAACACTGAAGCTTTCTTT
CDR3 protein: CASPGVGGSNTEAFF

clone size: NA
J gene: TRBJ2-5
D gene: TRBD1
V gene: TRBV19
CDR3 DNA: TGTGCCAGTAGTCAGGGGGCCCAAGAGACCCAGTACTTC
CDR3 protein: CASSQGAQETQYF

clone size: NA
J gene: TRBJ1-1
D gene: TRBD1
V gene: TRBV7-9
CDR3 DNA: TGTGCCAGCAGCCGGACAGGGAGTACCATTGAAGCTTTCTTT
CDR3 protein: CASSRTGSTIEAFF

clone size: NA
J gene: TRBJ2-2
D gene: NA
V gene: TRBV6-4
CDR3 DNA: TGTGCCAGCAGTGACTCTTCACAGGGTAACACCGGGGAGCTGTTTTTT
CDR3 protein: CASSDSSQGNTGELFF

clone size: once
J gene: TRBJ1-1
D gene: NA
V gene: TRBV28
CDR3 DNA: TGTGCCAGCACCTTGGACTCCTACGCTGAAGCTTTCTTT
CDR3 protein: CASTLDSYAEAFF

clone size: NA
J gene: TRBJ1-1
D gene: TRBD1
V gene: TRBV18
CDR3 DNA: TGTGCCAGCTCACCACTAAAGGACAGGGGTGGCACTGAAGCTTTCTTT
CDR3 protein: CASSPLKDRGGTEAFF

clone size: NA
J gene: TRBJ2-5
D gene: TRBD2
V gene: TRBV2
CDR3 DNA: TGTGCCAGCAGTGAAGGTTCTAGCGGGGGACAAGAGACCCAGTACTTC
CDR3 protein: CASSEGSSGGQETQYF